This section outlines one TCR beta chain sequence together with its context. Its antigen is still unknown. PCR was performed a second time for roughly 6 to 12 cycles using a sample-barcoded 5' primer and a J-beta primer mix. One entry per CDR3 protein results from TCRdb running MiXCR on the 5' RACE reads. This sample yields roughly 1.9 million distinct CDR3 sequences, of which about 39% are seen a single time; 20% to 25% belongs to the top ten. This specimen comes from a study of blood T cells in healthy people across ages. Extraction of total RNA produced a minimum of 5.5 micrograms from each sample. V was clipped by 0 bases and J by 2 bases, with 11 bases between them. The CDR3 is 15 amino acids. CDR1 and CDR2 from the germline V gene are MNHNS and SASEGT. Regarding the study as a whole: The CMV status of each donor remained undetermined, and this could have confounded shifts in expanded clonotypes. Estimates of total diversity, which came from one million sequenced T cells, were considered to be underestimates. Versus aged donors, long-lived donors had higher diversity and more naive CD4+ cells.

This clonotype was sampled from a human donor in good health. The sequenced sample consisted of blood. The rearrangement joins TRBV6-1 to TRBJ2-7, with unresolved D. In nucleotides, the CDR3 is TGTGCCAGCAGTGAAGCGTGGCGGTCAACCTACGAGCAGTACTTC. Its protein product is CASSEAWRSTYEQYF.